One and the same sample provided the 3 T cell receptor beta chains below, sequenced in a study of shared clonotypes between healthy human individuals. TCRdb's copy holds only in-frame clones and misses some; the assay was immunoSEQ multiplex PCR. The sample has 2 million to 2.5 million clones, about 92% seen once. Sequencing was done on a sample of naive CD4+ T cells from PBMCs. Documented subset: CD45RA+ positively selected. The receptors derive from a man aged 18-30 years in good health. Some clones in this sample may be carry-over from other donors' samples.

The table lists this clone with a count of one. The sample holds other DNA sequences that translate to the same CDR3. The chain carries TRBV27 and TRBJ2-7, with 9 bases identical to TRBD2. The germline V gene has CDR1 MNHEY and CDR2 SMNVEV (reference sequence). With V trimmed by 3 bases and J by 2 bases, 2 bases remained unmatched. This CDR3 comprises 14 residues. In DNA, the CDR3 is TGTGCCAGCAGTTTGGTAGCGGGGGCCTACGAGCAGTACTTC. Amino acids: CASSLVAGAYEQYF.

On this clone: The sample holds other DNA sequences that translate to the same CDR3. This chain links TRBV15 with TRBJ1-1; perhaps TRBD1 as D (5 bases). Trimming removed 1 base at V and 1 base at J, with 7 bases between. CDR3 length equals 14 residues. Germline CDR1 LNHNV, CDR2 YYDKDF (reference sequence). Here the CDR3 reads CATSRGRGNTEAFF. The CDR3 DNA is TGTGCCACCAGCAGAGGAAGGGGGAACACTGAAGCTTTCTTT.

V gene TRBV14 combines with J gene TRBJ1-5; maybe TRBD1 (5 bases). V shed 1 base and J shed 3 bases, with 10 bases lying between them. The CDR3 sequence is 15 residues long. Germline values: CDR1 SGHDN, CDR2 FVKESK. The CDR3 here is CASSQGAGHNQPQHF. The CDR3 DNA follows: TGTGCCAGCAGCCAAGGTGCAGGGCACAATCAGCCCCAGCATTTT.